This T cell receptor beta chain was observed in a study of blood T cell repertoires in COVID-19. The germline V and J ends were trimmed by 8 bases and 4 bases, with 17 bases remaining between them. The CDR3 spans 15 residues. Looked up from germline, CDR1 is SGHAT and CDR2 is FQNNGV. Assay: immunoSEQ multiplex PCR; the TCRdb copy retains only in-frame clones and omits some. Of a few hundred thousand clones in the sample, around 85% were seen once. Cohort 3 recovered donors had two negative PCRs, clearance, or symptom resolution. Sequencing was done on a sample of PBMCs or T cells enriched from blood (not recorded which). J is TRBJ2-2 and V is TRBV11-2; D may be TRBD2 (6 bases). This TCR came from a man aged 30 to 39 who had recovered from COVID-19. The CDR3 DNA sequence: TGTGCCAGCGGGGCGGGGCAGGGAGGCACCGGGGAGCTGTTTTTT. Translation: CASGAGQGGTGELFF.